The 32 T cell receptor beta chains given below trace back to one sample, sequenced in a study of regulatory T cells in long-lasting Graves disease. Time point indicated: newly diagnosed GD, antithyroid drugs for less than 3 months. From RNA extracted from PBMCs, the TCR library was made. Arm-PCR with iRepertoire HTBI primers amplified the CDR3 regions for these TCR beta libraries. One entry per CDR3 protein, called by TCRdb with MiXCR from the multiplex PCR reads. The table includes more than 300,000 distinct CDR3 sequences, approximately 12% detected once. The same specimen was also included in a second study, on T cells in Graves' hyperthyroidism and ophthalmopathy.

Sequencing was performed on peripheral blood mononuclear cells (PBMCs), taken at new diagnosis, from a patient treated with antithyroid drugs. These receptor sequences come from a woman aged 18-29 years with Graves disease.

The chain employs TRBV6-5 and TRBJ2-3; the match to TRBD1 covers 9 bases. This CDR3 has 17 amino acids. The germline V gene encodes CDR1 MNHEY and CDR2 SVGAGI. Trimming took 0 bases from V and 2 from J; bases not matched to a gene: 6. The CDR3 DNA sequence: TGTGCCAGCAGTTACTCTGGGGACAGGGTGATCACAGATACGCAGTATTTT. Amino acids: CASSYSGDRVITDTQYF.

This clonotype was picked up many times. The chain uses TRBV12-3 or TRBV12-4 and TRBJ1-5; D unclear. Trimming took 5 bases from V and 5 from J, leaving 10 bases between them. The CDR3 sequence is 13 residues long. This chain's CDR3 is CASSLYRDQPQHF. The CDR3 bases are TGTGCCAGCAGTCTTTACAGAGATCAGCCCCAGCATTTT.

This chain uses TRBV3-1 with TRBJ1-5, with TRBD1 matching over 7 bases. V lost 0 bases and J lost 7; bases outside the gene matches: 6. CDR3 length equals 15 residues. Germline assignment: CDR1 LGHDT and CDR2 YNNKEL (reference sequence). The CDR3: CASSQDLTGNQPQHF. The CDR3 DNA reads as TGTGCCAGCAGCCAAGATTTGACAGGGAACCAGCCCCAGCATTTT.

DNA of the CDR3: TGCGCCAGCAGCCAAGATACGGGAAATTCACCCCTCCACTTT. Protein: CASSQDTGNSPLHF. The rearrangement joins TRBV4-1 to TRBJ1-6; unclear D gene. CDR3 length: 14 residues. Germline V gives CDR1 MGHRA, CDR2 YSYEKL. Trimming shortened V by 0 bases and J by 7 bases, and 7 bases separated the two germline ends.

This clonotype appeared many times. The chain combines TRBV7-2 with TRBJ2-3; 8 bases align to TRBD1. CDR3 length: 15 amino acids. CDR1 is SGHTA, CDR2 FQGNSA, per germline. The J segment lost 3 bases and the V segment lost 3 bases, leaving 5 bases of the junction unmatched. The CDR3 coding sequence is TGTGCCAGCAGCTTCCTCAGGGGGCGGACAGATACGCAGTATTTT. This encodes CASSFLRGRTDTQYF.

The sample holds one count of this clonotype. The rearrangement joins TRBV6-1 to TRBJ1-2, with 9 nucleotides matching TRBD1. J gave up 2 bases and V 5 bases, and 3 bases lay outside the gene matches. Germline CDR1 MNHNS, CDR2 SASEGT. The CDR3 totals 14 residues. The CDR3 coding sequence is TGTGCCAGCAGTACAGGGGGCAGGAACTATGGCTACACCTTC. The encoded protein is CASSTGGRNYGYTF.

This clonotype was seen many times. This chain uses TRBV18 with TRBJ1-1, with D unclear. The CDR3 totals 17 residues. V lost 3 bases and J 4 bases, leaving 21 bases between the germline ends. Germline CDR1 KGHSH, CDR2 LQKENI. This CDR3 reads CASSPERMAIPGTEAFF. CDR3 bases: TGTGCCAGCTCACCGGAAAGGATGGCGATACCGGGCACTGAAGCTTTCTTT. Full variable domain (remainder filled in from reference TRBV18 and TRBJ1-1): NAGVMQNPRHLVRRRGQEARLRCSPMKGHSHVYWYRQLPEEGLKFMVYLQKENIIDESGMPKERFSAEFPKEGPSILRIQQVVRGDSAAYFCASSPERMAIPGTEAFFGQGTRLTVV.

Remarks on this clonotype: This clone may be a read error of a much larger clone one base away. V and J are TRBV6-5 and TRBJ2-5; 9 bases align to TRBD2. V lost 4 bases and J lost 1; bases outside the gene matches: 13. The CDR3 extends over 18 amino acids. Germline CDR1 and CDR2: MNHEY and SVGAGI. CDR3 sequence (DNA): TGTGCCAGCAGTTGCGGGGCTTGGCTAGCGGGGACCCAAGAGACCCAGTACTTC. Translation gives CASSCGAWLAGTQETQYF.

V is TRBV27 and J is TRBJ1-1, with D possibly matching TRBD1 (5 bases). The CDR3 runs to 11 residues. The V end was cut by 3 bases, the J end by 9 bases, with 8 bases between. Germline values: CDR1 MNHEY, CDR2 SMNVEV (reference sequence). The CDR3 nucleotides read TGTGCCAGCAGTTTCGGGGGTCAAGCTTTCTTT. It codes for CASSFGGQAFF.

This clonotype was seen a few times. This rearrangement joins TRBV15 to TRBJ1-6, with TRBD1 matching over 7 bases. CDR1 is LNHNV, CDR2 YYDKDF, per germline (reference sequence). J gave up 5 bases and V 3 bases, and 4 bases lay outside the gene matches. This CDR3 region has 15 residues. The CDR3 DNA sequence: TGTGCCACCAGCAGCCGGGACAGACATAATTCACCCCTCCACTTT. Residues: CATSSRDRHNSPLHF.

A few counts support this clonotype. The CDR3, as DNA: TGTGCCAGCAGTCAGAAGGCAGCAGCTCGGAATGAAAAACTGTTTTTT. This codes for CASSQKAAARNEKLFF. The V and J genes are TRBV6-1 and TRBJ1-4; D is uncertain. The germline V gene encodes CDR1 MNHNS and CDR2 SASEGT. The length of the CDR3 is 16 residues. V lost 5 bases to trimming and J lost 5 bases, with 18 bases between them.

There are many counts of this clonotype. The genes are TRBV28 and TRBJ1-6; D unresolved. Germline V gives CDR1 MDHEN, CDR2 SYDVKM. This CDR3 is 19 amino acids long. V was trimmed by 6 bases and J by 9 bases, leaving 30 bases between them. The CDR3 loop is CASRNWPQSPRTQSSPLHF. CDR3 bases: TGTGCCAGCAGGAACTGGCCCCAATCCCCCCGGACTCAAAGTTCACCCCTCCACTTT.

The chain joins TRBV7-2 to TRBJ2-1; 12 bases match TRBD2. The junction had 4 bases not matched to a gene; V was cut back by 0 bases and J by 7 bases. Germline V gene data show CDR1 as SGHTA and CDR2 as FQGNSA. The CDR3 has 16 residues. The DNA of the CDR3 is TGTGCCAGCAGCTTAGCCCCTAGCGGGGGGGCAAATGAGCAGTTCTTC. As protein: CASSLAPSGGANEQFF.

This clonotype was counted many times. The chain has TRBV12-3 or TRBV12-4 and TRBJ2-2; perhaps TRBD1 as D (5 bases). The V gene lost 6 bases and the J gene lost 3 bases, with 11 bases spanning the gap. CDR3 length: 14 amino acids. DNA for the CDR3: TGTGCCAGCAGGAGGCTAGGGGACACCGGGGAGCTGTTTTTT. This encodes CASRRLGDTGELFF.

This clonotype was recorded at least ten times. The V and J genes are TRBV20-1 and TRBJ1-1; D gene ambiguous. Per germline, CDR1 DFQATT and CDR2 SNEGSKA (reference sequence). This CDR3 has 13 amino acids. Trimming left V 3 bases short and J 2 bases short, with 10 bases between. DNA of the CDR3: TGCAGTGCTAGTCGAGAACTAAACACTGAAGCTTTCTTT. This sequence encodes CSASRELNTEAFF.

V and J are TRBV11-2 and TRBJ2-7; D is unresolved. The germline V gene has CDR1 SGHAT and CDR2 FQNNGV. This CDR3 is built from 13 residues. V dropped 5 bases and J dropped 5 bases, with 13 bases sitting between them. The CDR3 DNA reads TGTGCCAGCAGCATTATATCCTACCACGAGCAGTACTTC. This translates into CASSIISYHEQYF.

This clonotype was seen repeatedly, ten times or more. This chain links TRBV13 with TRBJ1-1; 7 bases map to TRBD1. This CDR3 contains 14 residues. Germline V lookup: CDR1 PRHDT, CDR2 FYEKMQ (reference sequence). The V and J ends lost 4 bases and 8 bases, in that order; junction bases with no gene match: 10. This CDR3 reads CASSSEARGIEAFF. The CDR3 DNA follows: TGTGCCAGCAGCTCCGAGGCCAGGGGGATCGAAGCTTTCTTT.

At least ten counts were recorded for this clonotype. The chain recombines TRBV20-1 with TRBJ2-1, with D perhaps matching TRBD1 or TRBD2 (5 bases each). Trimming shortened V by 1 base and J by 8 bases, and 15 bases separated the two germline ends. CDR3 length: 14 amino acids. CDR1 is DFQATT and CDR2 is SNEGSKA in the germline V gene (reference sequence). CDR3 amino acids: CSARGGWGFHEQFF. The CDR3 DNA sequence: TGCAGTGCTAGAGGGGGATGGGGGTTCCATGAGCAGTTCTTC.

This clonotype was recorded at least ten times. DNA for the CDR3: TGTGCCAGCAGCTCCAGGGGGAATGAGCAGTTCTTC. It is translated as CASSSRGNEQFF. This chain connects TRBV7-2 to TRBJ2-1; 7 bases match TRBD1. The V gene's germline CDR1 is SGHTA and CDR2 FQGNSA. The CDR3 spans 12 residues. With 4 bases clipped from V and 7 bases from J, the junction kept 1 base outside the gene matches.

This clonotype was found many times. The genes are TRBV29-1 and TRBJ1-2, with D maybe TRBD1 (5 bases). The CDR3 loop spans 12 amino acids. Germline V gene data show CDR1 as SQVTM and CDR2 as ANQGSEA. V lost 4 bases to trimming and J lost 12 bases, with 18 bases between them. CDR3 DNA: TGCAGCGTTGCCACTGGGCGACAGAGTAACACCTTC. Protein product: CSVATGRQSNTF.

DNA of the CDR3: TGTGCCAGCAGCTTAGAGGCTAGCGGCGAATACAATGAGCAGTTCTTC. Translation gives CASSLEASGEYNEQFF. The chain has TRBV7-9 and TRBJ2-1; 7 bases map to TRBD2. The CDR3 runs 16 residues. V lost 1 base and J lost 4; bases outside the gene matches: 7. Germline CDR1 is SEHNR and CDR2 is FQNEAQ (reference sequence).

There are many counts of this clonotype. This rearrangement joins TRBV25-1 to TRBJ1-1, with D hard to call. This CDR3 region has 16 residues. Germline lookup yields CDR1 MGHDK and CDR2 SYGVNS. V was shortened by 1 base and J by 0 bases, with 12 bases between the two germline ends. CDR3 sequence: CASSELGGRMNTEAFF. The CDR3 region has the DNA TGTGCCAGCAGTGAATTGGGCGGACGAATGAACACTGAAGCTTTCTTT.

As for this clonotype: A much larger clone is a single base away; this may be a read error. The chain employs TRBV27 and TRBJ2-7, with no clear D. Trimming cost V 2 bases and J 4 bases, with 12 bases left between them. Germline lookup yields CDR1 MNHEY and CDR2 SMNVEV (reference sequence). The CDR3 is 14 amino acids. CDR3 DNA sequence: TGTGCCAGCAGTTTAATCACTTCTTCTTACGAGCAGTACGTC. It yields the protein CASSLITSSYEQYV.

This clonotype came up many times. V gene TRBV5-1 combines with J gene TRBJ2-1; 12 positions agree with TRBD2. Trimming took 4 bases from V and 4 from J; bases not matched to a gene: 6. This CDR3 region has 16 residues. CDR1 is SGHRS and CDR2 is YFSETQ in the germline V gene. CDR3 in amino acids: CASSERLAGAYNEQFF. CDR3 sequence (DNA): TGCGCCAGCAGCGAGCGACTAGCGGGGGCTTACAATGAGCAGTTCTTC.

This clonotype was seen only a few times. The chain links TRBV19 to TRBJ1-2, with TRBD1 matching over 10 bases. The CDR3 is made up of 14 amino acids. The germline V gene has CDR1 LNHDA and CDR2 SQIVND (reference sequence). Trimming removed 5 bases from V and 5 bases from J; junction bases left unmatched: 5. CDR3 nucleotides: TGTGCCAGTAGTTCCGGGACAGGGGTATATGGCTACACCTTC. Its protein is CASSSGTGVYGYTF.

This clonotype was observed a few times. The J gene is TRBJ2-7, the V gene TRBV3-1; D possibly corresponds to TRBD1 (6 bases). Germline CDR1 reads LGHDT; CDR2 reads YNNKEL (reference sequence). The CDR3 is made up of 16 amino acids. Trimming removed 1 base at V and 3 bases at J, with 16 bases between. The CDR3 reads CASSQAGQFMNYEQYF. The CDR3, as DNA: TGTGCCAGCAGCCAAGCCGGACAGTTTATGAACTACGAGCAGTACTTC.

This clonotype was detected ten times or more. This chain uses TRBV20-1 with TRBJ1-5; D is possibly TRBD1 (6 bases). This CDR3 has 12 amino acids. Germline lookup yields CDR1 DFQATT and CDR2 SNEGSKA (reference sequence). With 0 bases removed from V and 8 bases from J, the gap between germline ends came to 8 bases. The CDR3 bases are TGCAGTGCTAGAGATCAGGGGAAGCCCCAGCATTTT. It codes for CSARDQGKPQHF.

This clonotype was recorded a few times. This chain joins TRBV18 and TRBJ1-4; no definite D call. The length of the CDR3 is 15 residues. V was shortened by 1 base and J by 4 bases, with 10 bases between the two germline ends. Germline V gives CDR1 KGHSH, CDR2 LQKENI. The CDR3, as DNA: TGTGCCAGCTCACCACTCGACCGGGTTAATGAAAAACTGTTTTTT. Protein: CASSPLDRVNEKLFF.

This clonotype was detected a few times. The V gene is TRBV20-1, the J gene TRBJ2-7; 11 bases are shared with TRBD1. Germline loops: CDR1 DFQATT, CDR2 SNEGSKA (reference sequence). The CDR3 contains 15 residues. V lost 6 bases and J lost 3; bases outside the gene matches: 10. CDR3: CSASGQGGQYYEQYF. CDR3 DNA sequence: TGCAGTGCCTCGGGACAGGGGGGACAGTACTACGAGCAGTACTTC.

This clonotype has a handful of counts. The gene calls are TRBV28 and TRBJ1-1, with D possibly matching TRBD1 (5 bases). The germline gives CDR1 MDHEN, CDR2 SYDVKM. Trimming took 3 bases from V and 11 from J, leaving 19 bases between them. The CDR3 runs 14 residues. CDR3: CASSLTKRGGTAFF. CDR3 DNA: TGTGCCAGCAGTTTGACGAAACGGGGGGGTACGGCTTTCTTT.

This clonotype was picked up a small number of times. J is TRBJ2-1 and V is TRBV4-1; D possibly corresponds to TRBD1 (6 bases). The germline V and J ends were trimmed by 3 bases and 7 bases, with 16 bases remaining between them. The CDR3 sequence is 15 residues long. Germline-derived CDR1 and CDR2 are MGHRA and YSYEKL. DNA for the CDR3: TGCGCCAGCAGCCAGCTCTCCAGGGGAATTAATGAGCAGTTCTTC. This codes for CASSQLSRGINEQFF.

This clonotype was recorded many times. The chain combines TRBV6-1 with TRBJ1-5, with 10 bases fitting TRBD1. J lost 0 bases, V lost 9 bases, and 11 bases had no gene match. Germline-derived CDR1 and CDR2 are MNHNS and SASEGT. The CDR3 spans 17 residues. CDR3 sequence reads: CARGEGQGSISNQPQHF. The CDR3 DNA follows: TGTGCCAGAGGGGAGGGACAGGGGTCAATTAGCAATCAGCCCCAGCATTTT.